This T cell receptor beta chain was documented in a study of graft-versus-host responses after intestinal transplantation. Study-wide context: Grafts were multivisceral, liver-intestinal, or isolated intestinal. Once they had received anti-thymocyte globulin induction, all recipients took tacrolimus and steroids for about three years. The study, taken as a whole, reports: GvH clones appeared in recipient marrow, some first in ileum or blood.

Points on this clone: As yet, its antigen is unknown.

The method was immunoSEQ multiplex PCR; TCRdb's version includes in-frame clones alone and lacks a portion of them. The sample has roughly 29,000 clones, about 85% seen once. Germline values: CDR1 MNHNS, CDR2 SASEGT. This CDR3 is 14 amino acids long. Trimming stripped 3 bases from V and 4 bases from J, with 10 bases between. This chain joins TRBV6-1 and TRBJ1-5; D unclear. This TCR was sampled from a human patient who received an intestinal transplant, so some T cells may come from the graft donor. Sequences were derived from PBMCs, sampled nearly 470 days after intestinal transplantation. The DNA for the CDR3 is TGTGCCAGCAGTGATAACGTGGGGAATCAGCCCCAGCATTTT. Encoded protein: CASSDNVGNQPQHF.